The 16 T cell receptor beta chains reported below all come from one sample, sequenced in a study of blood T cell repertoires in COVID-19. Only in-frame clones appear in the TCRdb table, and some are missing; sequencing was by immunoSEQ multiplex PCR. The sample has 300,000 to 350,000 clones, 90% seen once. Sequences were obtained from peripheral blood. The receptors derive from a woman aged 25 to 39 with COVID-19, enrolled during active disease.

This clone was seen only a few times. The gene calls are TRBV2 and TRBJ1-5, with D perhaps matching TRBD1 (6 bases). This CDR3 is 15 amino acids long. Trimming took 2 bases from V and 3 from J, leaving 11 bases between them. Germline lookup yields CDR1 SNHLY and CDR2 FYNNEI. The CDR3 region has the DNA TGTGCCAGCAGTGAAACAAGGACAGACAATCAGCCCCAGCATTTT. This translates into CASSETRTDNQPQHF.

The gene calls are TRBV14 and TRBJ2-7; 10 bases are a match to TRBD1. Germline-derived CDR1 and CDR2 are SGHDN and FVKESK. The V segment lost 3 bases and the J segment 9 bases; nucleotides outside the gene matches: 11. The CDR3 totals 15 residues. The CDR3 loop reads CASSHRDRGPFTQYF. The CDR3 DNA reads TGTGCCAGCAGCCACAGGGACAGGGGCCCCTTCACGCAGTACTTC.

The rearrangement links TRBV18 to TRBJ1-1; TRBD1 aligns across 8 bases. The germline V gene has CDR1 KGHSH and CDR2 LQKENI. The CDR3 sequence is 12 residues long. J was trimmed by 11 bases and V by 4 bases; bases with no gene match: 6. The CDR3 protein is CASSQGQGDAFF. The CDR3, as DNA: TGTGCCAGCTCACAAGGACAGGGCGACGCTTTCTTT.

The V call is TRBV28, the J call TRBJ1-5, with 8 bases fitting TRBD1. Unmatched junction bases numbered 10, after V lost 5 bases and J lost 7 bases. There are 15 residues in the CDR3. The germline V gene encodes CDR1 MDHEN and CDR2 SYDVKM. As DNA, the CDR3 is TGTGCCAGCAGTCCGAGGACAGGGAATAAACAGCCCCAGCATTTT. Translating it yields CASSPRTGNKQPQHF.

The rearrangement links TRBV28 to TRBJ2-1, with 8 bases lining up with TRBD1. In germline, CDR1 is MDHEN, CDR2 SYDVKM. Germline trimming cut 6 bases from V and 8 bases from J; bases unmatched to any gene: 12. The length of the CDR3 is 15 residues. The CDR3 nucleotides are TGTGCCAGCAGGAAGAGGGACAGGTCTATCGATGAGCAGTTCTTC. Translating gives CASRKRDRSIDEQFF.

The chain links TRBV9 to TRBJ1-2, with a possible D match to TRBD1 (5 bases). The CDR3 is 12 amino acids. Germline CDR1 SGDLS, CDR2 YYNGEE. V was clipped by 4 bases and J by 8 bases, with 12 bases between them. CDR3 residues: CASSTAGVGYTF. The CDR3 DNA reads as TGTGCCAGCAGCACGGCGGGGGTGGGCTACACCTTC. The whole variable domain, filled in from reference TRBV9 and TRBJ1-2, reads DSGVTQTPKHLITATGQRVTLRCSPRSGDLSVYWYQQSLDQGLQFLIQYYNGEERAKGNILERFSAQQFPDLHSELNLSSLELGDSALYFCASSTAGVGYTFGSGTRLTVV.

Concerning this clone itself: Other DNA sequences in the sample encode the same CDR3. The chain recombines TRBV30 with TRBJ2-1; the match to TRBD2 covers 7 bases. V shed 5 bases, J shed 0 bases, and the junction held 4 bases outside the gene matches. Germline assignment: CDR1 GTSNPN and CDR2 SVGIG (reference sequence). The CDR3 consists of 14 residues. The CDR3 bases are TGTGCCTGGCGGCGGGGGAGCTCCTACAATGAGCAGTTCTTC. Amino acid sequence: CAWRRGSSYNEQFF.

This clone was seen once. The chain couples TRBV3-1 (or the pseudogene TRBV3-2) to TRBJ2-3; 7 positions match TRBD2. The junction had 15 bases not matched to a gene; V was cut back by 0 bases and J by 3 bases. The germline V gene has CDR1 LGHDT and CDR2 YNNKEL (reference sequence). This CDR3 region has 19 residues. The CDR3 loop is CASSQDLLTGTSETDTQYF. The CDR3 region has the DNA TGTGCCAGCAGCCAAGACCTCCTAACCGGAACTAGCGAAACAGATACGCAGTATTTT.

The rearrangement links TRBV11-2 to TRBJ1-5; TRBD1 is a possible D gene (5 bases). Trimming left V 5 bases short and J 7 bases short, with 18 bases between. The length of the CDR3 is 15 residues. CDR1 is SGHAT and CDR2 is FQNNGV in the germline V gene. As DNA, the CDR3 is TGTGCCAGCAGCACCGGGGCGGGGGGAGGACAGCCCCAGCATTTT. Translated, it gives CASSTGAGGGQPQHF.

CDR3 DNA sequence: TGTGCCAGCAGCCGCCGACAGCAAGAGACCCAGTACTTC. Its protein product is CASSRRQQETQYF. The chain couples TRBV21-1 to TRBJ2-5; TRBD1, the table's D call, lacks a check against the DNA. TRBV21-1 is deemed a pseudogene. This CDR3 has 13 residues.

This chain connects TRBV10-2 to TRBJ2-3; possible D gene TRBD1, 6 bases. The V end lost 6 bases, the J end lost 2 bases, and 12 bases lay between the germline ends. This CDR3 has 14 residues. Per the germline V gene, CDR1 is WSHSY and CDR2 is SAAADI. The CDR3 bases are TGCGCCAGCAGGGGGACACTAAACACAGATACGCAGTATTTT. Translating it yields CASRGTLNTDTQYF.

CDR3 in amino acids: CATRPGRESYNEQFF. The CDR3 nucleotides read TGTGCCACTCGTCCGGGGCGGGAGTCCTACAATGAGCAGTTCTTC. The genes are TRBV19 and TRBJ2-1; 7 bases are a match to TRBD2. This CDR3 spans 15 amino acids. The V gene end was trimmed by 10 bases and the J gene end by 1 base; junction bases not matched to a gene: 10. Germline V gives CDR1 LNHDA, CDR2 SQIVND (reference sequence).

This chain links TRBV5-1 with TRBJ2-1; 15 bases fit TRBD2. Germline V CDR1 and CDR2: SGHRS, YFSETQ. The CDR3 runs to 16 residues. With 4 bases clipped from V and 10 bases from J, the junction kept 9 bases outside the gene matches. In DNA, the CDR3 is TGCGCCAGCAGCCGGATGGGACTAGCGGGAGGAGAGGAGCAGTTCTTC. This sequence encodes CASSRMGLAGGEEQFF.

J is TRBJ2-7 and V is TRBV2; TRBD2 agrees at 7 bases. This CDR3 has 13 amino acids. Germline V gives CDR1 SNHLY, CDR2 FYNNEI. Trimming removed 9 bases from V and 5 bases from J; junction bases left unmatched: 10. This CDR3 reads CASTGTTLDEQYF. The CDR3, as DNA: TGTGCCAGTACCGGGACTACCCTTGACGAGCAGTACTTC.

The chain combines TRBV27 with TRBJ2-7; perhaps TRBD1 as D (6 bases). Looked up from germline, CDR1 is MNHEY and CDR2 is SMNVEV (reference sequence). This CDR3 is 17 amino acids long. V was cut by 2 bases and J by 3 bases, with 20 bases left in between. CDR3 loop: CASSLAPGQLPYYEQYF. CDR3 nucleotide sequence: TGTGCCAGCAGTTTAGCTCCGGGACAACTCCCATACTACGAGCAGTACTTC.

This chain connects TRBV24-1 to TRBJ1-1, with a possible D match to TRBD1 (5 bases). The germline V and J ends were trimmed by 3 bases and 4 bases, with 11 bases remaining between them. CDR3 length: 14 residues. Germline CDR1 and CDR2: KGHDR and SFDVKD. In nucleotides, the CDR3 is TGTGCCACCAGTGATACCAGGGAAAGCACTGAAGCTTTCTTT. It specifies CATSDTRESTEAFF.